These 18 T cell receptor beta chains were all obtained from the same sample, sequenced in a study of blood T cell repertoires in COVID-19. TCRdb's table, derived via immunoSEQ multiplex PCR, lists solely in-frame clones and lacks some. The sample records fewer than 300,000 clones, 88% being singletons. Sequencing used peripheral blood. The receptor source for this set is a man younger than 30 with active or convalescent COVID-19.

This clone was detected a few times. This chain uses TRBV7-2 with TRBJ1-5, with a tentative D call TRBD1 (6 bases). The CDR3 has 15 residues. Per germline, CDR1 SGHTA and CDR2 FQGNSA. V was clipped by 6 bases and J by 5 bases, with 17 bases between them. The CDR3 DNA is TGTGCCAGCAGTAGGGTGACAGGACCGGATCAGCCCCAGCATTTT. This translates into CASSRVTGPDQPQHF.

This chain joins TRBV4-3 and TRBJ1-1; D is ambiguous. Trimming stripped 3 bases from V and 11 bases from J, with 19 bases between. This CDR3 spans 14 amino acids. The germline V gene has CDR1 LGHNA and CDR2 YSLEER. The CDR3 nucleotides are TGCGCCAGCAGCCAGGGCCGAGGGAATCCGTGGGCTTTCTTT. The encoded protein is CASSQGRGNPWAFF.

The chain recombines TRBV6-5 with TRBJ1-1; D call uncertain. Trimming stripped 2 bases from V and 1 base from J, with 5 bases between. The CDR3 is made up of 13 amino acids. Germline CDR1 is MNHEY and CDR2 is SVGAGI. The CDR3 loop reads CASSYRRNTEAFF. The CDR3 DNA follows: TGTGCCAGCAGTTACCGTCGGAACACTGAAGCTTTCTTT.

On this clone: Other nucleotide sequences from this sample produce the same CDR3. This chain joins TRBV19 and TRBJ1-1, with D possibly being TRBD1 (6 bases). CDR3 size: 12 residues. V lost 2 bases to trimming and J lost 8 bases, with 9 bases between them. The V gene's germline CDR1 is LNHDA and CDR2 SQIVND (reference sequence). The CDR3 sequence: CASSIRGKEAFF. The CDR3 nucleotides read TGTGCCAGTAGTATAAGGGGGAAAGAAGCTTTCTTT.

For this clone: The junction differs from germline at one of its ends, possibly a read error. This chain uses TRBV19 with TRBJ1-4, with a tentative D call TRBD1 (6 bases). Germline V gene sequence: CDR1 LNHDA, CDR2 SQIVND (reference sequence). The CDR3 consists of 14 residues. The CDR3 DNA is TGTGTCAGTAGTATCCGGACAGCCAATGAAAAACTGTTTTTT. The encoded protein is CVSSIRTANEKLFF.

V gene TRBV19 combines with J gene TRBJ2-7; 7 bases match TRBD1. CDR1 LNHDA and CDR2 SQIVND come from the germline V gene (reference sequence). Germline trimming cut 3 bases from V and 2 bases from J; bases unmatched to any gene: 4. The length of the CDR3 is 14 residues. CDR3 nucleotides: TGTGCCAGTAGTATCTCAGGGGGTCCCTACGAGCAGTACTTC. Protein product: CASSISGGPYEQYF.

This clone appeared a single time. This chain joins TRBV6-4 and TRBJ2-3, with 7 bases matching TRBD2. Germline trimming cut 7 bases from V and 3 bases from J; bases unmatched to any gene: 10. The CDR3 is 15 amino acids. Germline V gives CDR1 MRHNA, CDR2 SNTAGT. For the CDR3, the DNA is TGTGCCAGCACCCAGAATGGCGGGGGTACAGATACGCAGTATTTT. Protein sequence: CASTQNGGGTDTQYF.

The gene calls are TRBV9 and TRBJ1-5, with TRBD1 matching 9 bases. Germline V gives CDR1 SGDLS, CDR2 YYNGEE. There are 17 residues in the CDR3. V was pared by 6 bases and J by 4 bases, with 14 bases of the junction left unmatched. The chain's CDR3 is CASIGNRDRARNQPQHF. DNA of the CDR3: TGTGCCAGCATCGGGAACCGGGACAGGGCAAGGAATCAGCCCCAGCATTTT.

In this sample, this clone turned up many times. The J gene is TRBJ2-1, the V gene TRBV6-4, with D perhaps matching TRBD2 (7 bases). CDR1 is MRHNA, CDR2 SNTAGT, per germline. Trimming removed 2 bases at V and 9 bases at J, with 14 bases between. The CDR3 runs 14 residues. CDR3 protein: CASSDKGGETEQFF. CDR3 bases: TGTGCCAGCAGTGACAAGGGGGGGGAGACTGAGCAGTTCTTC.

Only a few counts were recorded for this clone. The rearrangement joins TRBV7-2 to TRBJ2-1; 11 nucleotides line up with TRBD1. Per the germline V gene, CDR1 is SGHTA and CDR2 is FQGNSA. The CDR3 sequence is 14 residues long. V was pared by 5 bases and J by 4 bases, with 1 base of the junction left unmatched. CDR3 coding DNA: TGTGCCAGCAGCCGGGACAGGGGGTACAATGAGCAGTTCTTC. Protein: CASSRDRGYNEQFF.

This clone was found once. The chain joins TRBV10-1 to TRBJ1-2; weak D call: TRBD1 (5 bases). CDR1 and CDR2 (germline): WNHNN, SYGVQD (reference sequence). Trimming took 4 bases from V and 8 from J, leaving 14 bases between them. The CDR3 loop spans 13 amino acids. The CDR3 spells CASSAGTGSGYTF. CDR3 sequence (DNA): TGCGCCAGCAGTGCGGGCACAGGAAGCGGCTACACCTTC.

This clone was observed a handful of times. CDR3 nucleotide sequence: TGTGCCAGCAGCCCGGGACAGGGAAATTCACCCCTCCACTTT. Residues: CASSPGQGNSPLHF. The J gene is TRBJ1-6, the V gene TRBV7-3; 9 bases match TRBD1. In germline, CDR1 is SGHTA, CDR2 FQGTGA. Trimming removed 5 bases from V and 7 bases from J; junction bases left unmatched: 3. CDR3 length equals 14 residues. The complete variable domain, with remaining parts taken from reference TRBV7-3 and TRBJ1-6, reads GAGVSQTPSNKVTEKGKYVELRCDPISGHTALYWYRQSLGQGPEFLIYFQGTGAADDSGLPNDRFFAVRPEGSVSTLKIQRTERGDSAVYLCASSPGQGNSPLHFGNGTRLTVT.

This clone was seen once. The chain links TRBV11-3 to TRBJ2-1; the match to TRBD2 covers 13 bases. V lost 4 bases and J lost 7; bases outside the gene matches: 7. Germline CDR1 SGHNT, CDR2 YENEEA. The CDR3 consists of 16 residues. The CDR3 DNA sequence: TGTGCCAGCAGCTCCGACACTAGCGGGGGGGGAAATGAGCAGTTCTTC. Translation gives CASSSDTSGGGNEQFF.

The CDR3 reads CASRRVGNEKLFF. The CDR3 nucleotides read TGTGCCAGCAGACGGGTGGGTAATGAAAAACTGTTTTTT. The chain recombines TRBV12-3 or TRBV12-4 with TRBJ1-4; no clear D. The CDR3 is 13 residues long. V was cut by 6 bases and J by 4 bases, with 9 bases left in between.

The chain employs TRBV10-1 and TRBJ1-4, with TRBD1 identical over 7 bases. This CDR3 comprises 16 residues. CDR1 and CDR2 (germline): WNHNN, SYGVQD (reference sequence). The V gene end was trimmed by 5 bases and the J gene end by 0 bases; junction bases not matched to a gene: 6. The CDR3 loop is CASSPGQLATNEKLFF. The CDR3 DNA is TGCGCCAGCAGTCCGGGACAGCTTGCAACTAATGAAAAACTGTTTTTT.

The chain joins TRBV19 to TRBJ1-1; 8 bases are shared with TRBD1. The CDR3 runs 15 residues. Germline V lookup: CDR1 LNHDA, CDR2 SQIVND (reference sequence). Trimming at V came to 5 bases and at J to 0 bases, leaving 5 bases not matched to a gene. CDR3 protein: CASSPGTGMNTEAFF. CDR3 bases: TGTGCCAGTAGTCCAGGGACAGGTATGAACACTGAAGCTTTCTTT.

The chain carries TRBV7-2 and TRBJ1-3, with D uncertain. V was trimmed by 1 base and J by 0 bases, leaving 4 bases between them. The CDR3 runs 14 residues. Germline V CDR1 and CDR2: SGHTA, FQGNSA. The CDR3 coding sequence is TGTGCCAGCAGCTTAGTTTACTCTGGAAACACCATATATTTT. Translated: CASSLVYSGNTIYF. The full variable domain, in which reference TRBV7-2 and TRBJ1-3 provide the parts outside the CDR3, is GAGVSQSPSNKVTEKGKDVELRCDPISGHTALYWYRQSLGQGLEFLIYFQGNSAPDKSGLPSDRFSAERTGGSVSTLTIQRTQQEDSAVYLCASSLVYSGNTIYFGEGSWLTVV.

The genes are TRBV5-3 and TRBJ2-7, with TRBD2 matching over 10 bases. TRBV5-3 is an ORF for which the function is uncertain. The trim removed 3 bases at V and 2 bases at J, leaving 8 bases unmatched. The CDR3 sequence is 16 residues long. CDR3 region: CARSWEPSGGAYEQYF. The CDR3 DNA reads TGTGCCAGAAGCTGGGAACCTAGCGGGGGAGCCTACGAGCAGTACTTC.